This TCR beta chain was sequenced during a study of regulatory T cells in long-lasting Graves disease (dated by TCRdb to about 2021). About the study as a whole: Antithyroid drugs had been taken for less than 3 months by newly diagnosed Graves' disease patients. A total of some 35 samples underwent TCR sequencing, from about 13 patients with persistent Graves' disease and approximately 20 patients with newly diagnosed Graves' disease. This study used TCR sequencing and RNA sequencing of peripheral blood to compare persistent Graves' disease patients against newly diagnosed Graves' disease patients. The study was conducted in China and was registered as a clinical trial.

This clonotype was seen once. Its antigen target is currently unknown. A far larger clone is just one base off, so this is likely a read error. The germline ends are 18 bases apart after V is trimmed by 8 bases and J by 4 bases. CDR1 SGHNT and CDR2 YENEEA are derived from the germline V gene. The CDR3 sequence holds 15 residues, the cysteine and phenylalanine included. The sequence is cut down to CDR3 DNA, 45 bases in frame from base 1. Points the paper makes about the study in general: Sequencing and analysis were limited to the TCR beta chain. Persistent patients shared more public clonotypes among themselves (around 3,000) than newly diagnosed patients did (roughly 920). Preferential use of TRBV28, TRBJ1-2 and TRBJ2-5 was observed in persistent disease, whereas TRBV20-1 and TRBJ2-1 were favored in newly diagnosed disease. Persistent Graves' disease patients showed lower TCR Shannon entropy and fewer highly expanded clones than newly diagnosed patients, suggesting clonal expansion. The authors noted that the small sample size was a limitation that may lower accuracy. Peripheral blood alone was examined, since thyroid tissue, which constituted the primary lesion, could not be accessed.

The library was obtained by multiplex PCR. Sequenced using an Illumina HiSeq 4000. TCR beta libraries were built with iRepertoire HTBI primers and Arm-PCR amplification of CDR3 regions. Before sequencing, the PCR products underwent gel purification. The authors processed their data as follows. Gene usage analysis of CDR3 amino acid clonotypes relied on the roughly 60 TRBV and 14 TRBJ segments identified across samples. Filtered high-quality paired reads were merged into contigs using COPE and FqMerger. BLAST was used to align contigs to IMGT TRBV, TRBD and TRBJ reference genes, and CDR3 was defined according to IMGT. Any clonotype with a frequency above 0.1% was classified as a highly expanded clone. Repertoire diversity was measured by Shannon entropy, and V-J evenness by the Gini coefficient. A clonotype was considered public if more than one individual shared it. The raw public data were reprocessed by TCRdb itself: fastp quality trimming at Q25, MiXCR clonotype calling, in-frame beta chains only. Rows are combined by CDR3 protein, so each entry shows the most common genes and DNA. The V and J calls, along with clone size, are taken from TCRdb and not from the paper's own processing. The sample table lists about 300,000 distinct CDR3 sequences, under 20% of them with a count of one. The ten largest clones capture about 38% of the sample.

The label giving this sample's time point can be read as: newly diagnosed GD, antithyroid drugs for less than 3 months. For both TCR sequencing and RNA sequencing, RNA was extracted from PBMCs in TRIzol. The diagnosis of Graves' disease followed American Thyroid Association guidelines. Patients for the study were recruited at an endocrinology department in Xi'an, China. Each patient gave approximately 9.7 milliliters of peripheral blood, collected in an EDTA anticoagulant tube. PBMCs were isolated by Ficoll Paque Plus density gradient separation without further T cell sorting. An Agilent 2100 Bioanalyzer and agarose gel were used to assess RNA quality, and a NanoDrop 2000 was used to measure RNA concentration.

The sequence joins TRBV11-3 to TRBJ1-5, and perhaps TRBD1 as D gene, on 6 matching bases. The origin of this receptor is a female donor with Graves disease. Sequenced here: peripheral blood mononuclear cells (PBMCs), sampled at new diagnosis, from a patient treated with antithyroid drugs. The nucleotide sequence reads TGTGCCAGCCGCCCGGCGGGGGGGCGGAATCAGCCCCAGCATTTT. Its translation reads: CASRPAGGRNQPQHF.